These 20 T cell receptor beta chains share one sample of origin, sequenced in a study of blood T cell repertoires in COVID-19. Here immunoSEQ multiplex PCR was the method, and the copy in TCRdb shows in-frame clones only, minus some. The table includes more than 200,000 clones, approximately 90% detected once. The sequenced sample consisted of PBMCs or T cells enriched from blood (not recorded which). Receptor source: a woman aged 25-40 years who had recovered from COVID-19.

This clone was counted once. V usage is TRBV7-8 and J usage is TRBJ2-1; 7 bases fit TRBD1. Germline V CDR1 and CDR2: SGHVS, FQNEAQ. CDR3 length: 14 amino acids. With 3 bases clipped from V and 3 bases from J, the junction kept 2 bases outside the gene matches. The CDR3 spells CASSLGTVYNEQFF. CDR3 bases: TGTGCCAGCAGCTTGGGGACAGTCTACAATGAGCAGTTCTTC.

The V gene is TRBV4-2, the J gene TRBJ2-1, with 13 nucleotides matching TRBD2. Germline trimming cut 6 bases from V and 0 bases from J; bases unmatched to any gene: 5. CDR3 length equals 17 residues. CDR1 and CDR2 (germline): LGHNA, YNFKEQ. The CDR3 DNA is TGTGCCAGCAGTCCGGGACTAGCGGGATTCTCCTACAATGAGCAGTTCTTC. It yields the protein CASSPGLAGFSYNEQFF.

The rearrangement joins TRBV4-3 to TRBJ1-1; D is unresolved. The V and J ends lost 1 base and 2 bases respectively, with 8 bases between them. Germline loops: CDR1 LGHNA, CDR2 YSLEER. The CDR3 is 14 amino acids. CDR3 sequence: CASSQGSGNTEAFF. The CDR3 coding sequence is TGCGCCAGCAGCCAAGGTAGCGGAAACACTGAAGCTTTCTTT.

The chain couples TRBV7-6 to TRBJ2-5; 8 bases match TRBD2. CDR1 SGHVS and CDR2 FNYEAQ come from the germline V gene. The CDR3 contains 15 residues. Trimming at V came to 2 bases and at J to 5 bases, leaving 7 bases not matched to a gene. CDR3 in DNA: TGTGCCAGCAGCTTACCGGGGGGGCGCCGTGAGACCCAGTACTTC. Translation: CASSLPGGRRETQYF.

The chain is built from TRBV4-1 and TRBJ2-3; no firm D call. V was shortened by 0 bases and J by 7 bases, with 8 bases between the two germline ends. Germline V gene sequence: CDR1 MGHRA, CDR2 YSYEKL. The CDR3 is made up of 13 amino acids. The CDR3 DNA reads TGCGCCAGCAGCCAAGATCTAGTCAATACGCAGTATTTT. This translates into CASSQDLVNTQYF.

This clone was recorded only once. The J gene is TRBJ2-1, the V gene TRBV29-1, with 9 nucleotides matching TRBD1. The CDR3 runs to 17 residues. Trimming at V came to 6 bases and at J to 5 bases, leaving 17 bases not matched to a gene. Germline V gene lookup returns CDR1 SQVTM and CDR2 ANQGSEA. The CDR3 loop reads CSVGLSAGTGSHNEQFF. CDR3 DNA: TGCAGCGTCGGCTTATCTGCCGGGACAGGGTCTCACAATGAGCAGTTCTTC.

V and J are TRBV7-9 and TRBJ1-2; TRBD1 aligns across 7 bases. The germline V gene encodes CDR1 SEHNR and CDR2 FQNEAQ (reference sequence). The length of the CDR3 is 13 residues. With V trimmed by 4 bases and J by 6 bases, 5 bases remained unmatched. CDR3 in DNA: TGTGCCAGCAGCTCAGACAGGGAGGATGGCTACACCTTC. This sequence encodes CASSSDREDGYTF.

J is TRBJ2-1 and V is TRBV16; TRBD1 agrees at 10 bases. The trim removed 5 bases at V and 7 bases at J, leaving 11 bases unmatched. Germline V gene sequence: CDR1 KGHSY, CDR2 FQNENV. The CDR3 has 16 residues. CDR3 amino acids: CASSGVRDRGQNEQFF. CDR3 bases: TGTGCCAGCAGCGGCGTCCGGGACAGGGGACAGAATGAGCAGTTCTTC.

The CDR3 loop is CASSPYTDTQYF. DNA for the CDR3: TGTGCCAGCAGCCCGTACACAGATACGCAGTATTTT. This chain links TRBV7-9 with TRBJ2-3; D gene uncertain. Germline V CDR1 and CDR2: SEHNR, FQNEAQ (reference sequence). This CDR3 is 12 amino acids long. The V and J ends lost 5 bases and 2 bases respectively, with 5 bases between them.

This chain joins TRBV7-2 and TRBJ1-2; no firm D call. This CDR3 region has 15 residues. Germline V gives CDR1 SGHTA, CDR2 FQGNSA. The V and J ends lost 2 bases and 6 bases respectively, with 16 bases between them. Written as DNA, the CDR3 is TGTGCCAGCAGCTTACGGACGGGGAGTAGGGATGGCTACACCTTC. This sequence encodes CASSLRTGSRDGYTF.

The gene calls are TRBV4-2 and TRBJ2-6, with 7 positions matching TRBD1. The junction had 10 bases not matched to a gene; V was cut back by 0 bases and J by 2 bases. Germline CDR1 reads LGHNA; CDR2 reads YNFKEQ. The CDR3 spans 19 residues. DNA of the CDR3: TGTGCCAGCAGCCAAGACGGGAACAGGGGCGCAGCTGGGGCCAACGTCCTGACTTTC. Translating gives CASSQDGNRGAAGANVLTF.

CDR3 sequence reads: CASSLDPGAGTGELFF. CDR3 nucleotides: TGTGCCAGCAGCTTGGATCCGGGAGCGGGAACCGGGGAGCTGTTTTTT. This chain connects TRBV5-4 to TRBJ2-2; 7 nucleotides line up with TRBD2. The germline V gene encodes CDR1 SGHNT and CDR2 YYREEE (reference sequence). V lost 0 bases, J lost 5 bases, and 7 bases stayed unmatched. The CDR3 sequence is 16 residues long.

This chain joins TRBV19 and TRBJ2-5; 7 positions match TRBD1. V gave up 5 bases and J gave up 3 bases; unmatched junction bases: 6. This CDR3 has 14 amino acids. Germline V lookup: CDR1 LNHDA, CDR2 SQIVND (reference sequence). The CDR3 coding sequence is TGTGCCAGTAGTTTAGGGACAGCTAAAGAGACCCAGTACTTC. Translated, it gives CASSLGTAKETQYF.

This chain links TRBV6-5 with TRBJ1-2; D is unresolved. The V gene lost 2 bases and the J gene lost 3 bases, with 7 bases spanning the gap. The CDR3 sequence is 13 residues long. The V gene's germline CDR1 is MNHEY and CDR2 SVGAGI. The CDR3 here is CASSYVGDYGYTF. For the CDR3, the DNA is TGTGCCAGCAGTTACGTCGGTGACTATGGCTACACCTTC.

Here the CDR3 DNA reads TGTGCCAGTAGTCCCTCCCTTACTAGTAGGACCTCTGGGGCCAACGTCCTGACTTTC. This sequence encodes CASSPSLTSRTSGANVLTF. V is TRBV19 and J is TRBJ2-6; TRBD2 is a possible D gene (5 bases). CDR1 LNHDA and CDR2 SQIVND come from the germline V gene (reference sequence). This CDR3 spans 19 amino acids. The germline V and J ends were trimmed by 5 bases and 0 bases, with 20 bases remaining between them.

The rearrangement links TRBV4-2 to TRBJ1-3, with a possible D match to TRBD1 (5 bases). V was clipped by 1 base and J by 4 bases, with 11 bases between them. There are 15 residues in the CDR3. Germline CDR1 LGHNA, CDR2 YNFKEQ. Here the CDR3 reads CASSQARASGNTIYF. In DNA, the CDR3 is TGTGCCAGCAGCCAAGCCAGGGCCTCGGGAAACACCATATATTTT.

CDR3 sequence (DNA): TGTGCCTCCACCGCGGAGGGCACAGATACGCAGTATTTT. Translating it yields CASTAEGTDTQYF. The chain uses TRBV19 and TRBJ2-3, with D tentatively TRBD2 (5 bases). Trimming cost V 11 bases and J 1 base, with 13 bases left between them. In germline, CDR1 is LNHDA, CDR2 SQIVND (reference sequence). The CDR3 totals 13 residues.

The chain uses TRBV5-1 and TRBJ2-3; TRBD2 matches at 9 bases. CDR1 SGHRS and CDR2 YFSETQ come from the germline V gene. The CDR3 extends over 17 amino acids. The V gene end was trimmed by 0 bases and the J gene end by 4 bases; junction bases not matched to a gene: 9. CDR3 coding DNA: TGCGCCAGCAGCTTGGAAGGCGGGAGGGCTTTCGCAGATACGCAGTATTTT. It translates to CASSLEGGRAFADTQYF. The full variable domain, in which reference TRBV5-1 and TRBJ2-3 provide the parts outside the CDR3, is KAGVTQTPRYLIKTRGQQVTLSCSPISGHRSVSWYQQTPGQGLQFLFEYFSETQRNKGNFPGRFSGRQFSNSRSEMNVSTLELGDSALYLCASSLEGGRAFADTQYFGPGTRLTVL.

This chain links TRBV28 with TRBJ1-2; possibly TRBD1 for D (5 bases). The CDR3 sequence is 13 residues long. Trimming shortened V by 6 bases and J by 9 bases, and 17 bases separated the two germline ends. CDR1 MDHEN and CDR2 SYDVKM come from the germline V gene. The CDR3 bases are TGTGCCAGCAGAGCGGGGCCGACCGATAGCTACACCTTC. Translated: CASRAGPTDSYTF.

For the CDR3, the DNA is TGTGCCAGCAGCTCACTTCCAGGGGCGGAGCAGTACTTC. Translation gives CASSSLPGAEQYF. The chain links TRBV3-1 (or the pseudogene TRBV3-2) to TRBJ2-7, with a tentative D call TRBD1 (6 bases). The ends were cut back, 5 bases at V and 7 bases at J, with 15 bases in the middle. Germline V gives CDR1 LGHDT, CDR2 YNNKEL (reference sequence). This CDR3 spans 13 amino acids.